This TCR beta chain was documented in a study of blood T cells in healthy people across ages. About the research overall: Every two T cells gave about one barcoded beta molecule via template switching. General observations from the study: The authors considered diversity estimates from one million T cells to be underestimates. Relative to aged donors, long-lived donors carried more naive CD4+ cells and displayed higher diversity.

Through a sample-barcoded 5' primer and a J-beta primer mix, a second PCR was run for roughly 7 to 12 cycles. One entry per CDR3 protein, called by TCRdb with MiXCR from the 5' RACE reads. This sample carries about a million distinct CDR3 sequences, 45% to 60% of them seen once, and the ten largest clones take about a fifth. The CDR3 length is 10 residues. Germline CDR1 is SQVTM and CDR2 is ANQGSEA. The V end lost 7 bases, the J end lost 6 bases, and 10 bases lay between the germline ends. Each sample yielded at least 6 million isolated PBMCs. About this clonotype: Its antigen is not known.

This chain uses TRBV29-1 with TRBJ2-7, with unresolved D. This TCR derives from an older woman in good health. Material: blood. Here the CDR3 DNA reads TGCAGCGGTGGGGATTGCGAGCAGTACTTC. Translating gives CSGGDCEQYF.